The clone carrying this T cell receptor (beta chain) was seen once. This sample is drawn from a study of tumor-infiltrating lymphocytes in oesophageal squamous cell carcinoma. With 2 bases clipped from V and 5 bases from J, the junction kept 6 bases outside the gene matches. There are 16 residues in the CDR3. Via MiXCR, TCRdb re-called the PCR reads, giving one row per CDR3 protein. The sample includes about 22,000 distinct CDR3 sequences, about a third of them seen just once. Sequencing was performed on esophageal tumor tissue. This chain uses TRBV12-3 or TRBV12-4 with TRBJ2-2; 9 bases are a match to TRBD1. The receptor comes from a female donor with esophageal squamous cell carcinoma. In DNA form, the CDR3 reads TGTGCCAGCAGTTTATATGGGACAGGGAATACCGGGGAGCTGTTTTTT. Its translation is CASSLYGTGNTGELFF.